The text below deals with one T cell receptor beta chain. Its antigen is unknown. The CDR3 is 16 residues long. J gave up 7 bases and V 0 bases, and 10 bases lay outside the gene matches. From germline, CDR1 is MGHRA and CDR2 YSYEKL. The data were obtained in a study of T cell repertoires in cytomegalovirus infection. Study overall: HLA-C-restricted CMV epitopes, recently identified, and well-studied HLA-B-restricted ones were used by the study. From public TCR beta signatures came an indication of both CMV infection and matching HLA type. Study findings and constraints: Identification of carriers of CMV plus the relevant HLA was achieved through cumulative public TCR beta family frequency. The response measured ex vivo was dominated by TCR beta clonotypes (HLA-C-restricted and CMV-specific).

TCRdb recomputed calls from the reads with MiXCR, one row per CDR3 protein. The sample lists 200,000 to 250,000 distinct CDR3 sequences; 35% to 40% were seen once. The V call is TRBV4-1, the J call TRBJ2-7; 9 bases are a match to TRBD2. The source is a human donor in good health (CMV status not recorded). Some clones in this sample may be carry-over from other donors' samples. The specimen comprised CD8+ T cells from cultured PBMCs, sampled from culture after CMV antigen stimulation. This CDR3 reads CASSQDFAGGRQEQYF. CDR3 nucleotides: TGCGCCAGCAGCCAAGATTTCGCGGGAGGGCGTCAGGAGCAGTACTTC.